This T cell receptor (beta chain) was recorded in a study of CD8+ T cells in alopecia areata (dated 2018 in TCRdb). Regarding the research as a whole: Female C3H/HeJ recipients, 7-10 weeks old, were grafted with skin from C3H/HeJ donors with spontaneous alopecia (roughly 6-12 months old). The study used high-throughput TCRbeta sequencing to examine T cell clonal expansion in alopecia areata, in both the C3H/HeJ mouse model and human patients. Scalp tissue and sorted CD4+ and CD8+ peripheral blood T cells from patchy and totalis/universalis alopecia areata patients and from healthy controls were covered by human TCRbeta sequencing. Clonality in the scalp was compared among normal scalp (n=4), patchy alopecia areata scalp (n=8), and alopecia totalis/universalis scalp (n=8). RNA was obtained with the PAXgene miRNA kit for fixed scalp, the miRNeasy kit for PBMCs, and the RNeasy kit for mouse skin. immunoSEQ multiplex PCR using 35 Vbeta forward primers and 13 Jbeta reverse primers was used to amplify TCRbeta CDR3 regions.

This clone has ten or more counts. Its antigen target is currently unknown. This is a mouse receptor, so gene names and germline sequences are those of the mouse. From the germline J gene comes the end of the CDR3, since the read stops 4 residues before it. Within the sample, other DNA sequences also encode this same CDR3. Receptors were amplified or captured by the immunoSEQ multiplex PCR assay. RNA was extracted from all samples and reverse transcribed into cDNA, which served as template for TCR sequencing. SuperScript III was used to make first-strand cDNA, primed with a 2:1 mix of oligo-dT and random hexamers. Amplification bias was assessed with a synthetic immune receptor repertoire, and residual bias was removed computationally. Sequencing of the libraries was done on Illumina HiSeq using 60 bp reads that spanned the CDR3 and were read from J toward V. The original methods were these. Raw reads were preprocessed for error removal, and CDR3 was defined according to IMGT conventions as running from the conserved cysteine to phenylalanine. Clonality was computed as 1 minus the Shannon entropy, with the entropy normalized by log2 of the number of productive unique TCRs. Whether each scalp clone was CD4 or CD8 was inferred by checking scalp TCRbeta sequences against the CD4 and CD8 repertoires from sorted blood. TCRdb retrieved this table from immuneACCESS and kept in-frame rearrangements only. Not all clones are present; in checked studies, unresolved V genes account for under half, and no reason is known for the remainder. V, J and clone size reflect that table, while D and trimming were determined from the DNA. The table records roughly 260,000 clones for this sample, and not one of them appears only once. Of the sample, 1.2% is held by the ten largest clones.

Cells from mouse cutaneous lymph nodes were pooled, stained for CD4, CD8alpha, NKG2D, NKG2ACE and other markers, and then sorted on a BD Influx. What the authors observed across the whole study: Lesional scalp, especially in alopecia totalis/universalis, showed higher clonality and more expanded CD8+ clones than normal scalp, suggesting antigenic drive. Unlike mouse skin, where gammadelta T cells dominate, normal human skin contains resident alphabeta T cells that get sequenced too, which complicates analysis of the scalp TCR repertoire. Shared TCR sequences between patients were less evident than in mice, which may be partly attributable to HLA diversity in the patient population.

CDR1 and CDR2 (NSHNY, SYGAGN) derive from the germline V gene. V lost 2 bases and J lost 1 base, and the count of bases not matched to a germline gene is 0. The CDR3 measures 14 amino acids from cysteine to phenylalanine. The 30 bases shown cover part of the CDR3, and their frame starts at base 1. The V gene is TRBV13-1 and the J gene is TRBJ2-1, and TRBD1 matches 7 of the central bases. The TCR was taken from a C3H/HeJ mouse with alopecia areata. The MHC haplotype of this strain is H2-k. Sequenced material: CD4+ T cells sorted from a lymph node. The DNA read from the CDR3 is TGTGCCAGCAGTGAGGGACAGAACTATGCT. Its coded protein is CASSEGQNYA. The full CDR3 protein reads CASSEGQNYAEQFF.